These 20 T cell receptor beta chains were sequenced from one sample in a study of persistence of HIV-infected CD4 T cells. The antigens of these receptors remain unknown. Cells were stimulated nonspecifically with anti-CD3/anti-CD28 magnetic beads. Responding CD4+ T cells were sorted by upregulation of both CD40 ligand and CD69. Sequencing used immunoSEQ version 4 in survey mode. The protocol was immunoSEQ multiplex PCR, while the TCRdb copy is restricted to in-frame clones and leaves out a portion. The sample shows tens of thousands of clones, 88% of them seen only once. The sequencing here drew on CD4+ T cells sorted from PBMCs after roughly 18-hour stimulation, taken from a patient who received antiretroviral therapy. The receptors come from an adult woman with HIV who was CMV-seropositive.

For this clone: Other nucleotide sequences from this sample produce the same CDR3. This chain connects TRBV4-1 to TRBJ2-1; TRBD2 agrees at 8 bases. The CDR3 extends over 17 amino acids. CDR1 MGHRA and CDR2 YSYEKL come from the germline V gene. J lost 4 bases, V lost 2 bases, and 10 bases had no gene match. The CDR3 protein is CASSQPGLAGEYNEQFF. As DNA, the CDR3 is TGCGCCAGCAGCCAACCCGGACTAGCAGGGGAATACAATGAGCAGTTCTTC.

This clone came up once. This sequence joins TRBV10-3 and TRBJ1-1, with D hard to call. The germline V gene has CDR1 ENHRY and CDR2 SYGVKD. CDR3 size: 13 residues. V lost 8 bases and J 2 bases, leaving 12 bases between the germline ends. The CDR3 protein is CAISGGVNTEAFF. CDR3 DNA sequence: TGTGCCATCTCGGGTGGGGTAAACACTGAAGCTTTCTTT.

The chain carries TRBV19 and TRBJ2-7; the match to TRBD1 covers 7 bases. The CDR3 has 14 amino acids. Germline loops: CDR1 LNHDA, CDR2 SQIVND (reference sequence). V lost 5 bases and J lost 5; bases outside the gene matches: 9. The CDR3 protein is CASSVTGQYNEQYF. The CDR3 nucleotides read TGTGCCAGTAGTGTTACGGGACAGTACAACGAGCAGTACTTC.

In this sample, this clone turned up a few times. This sample also contains other DNA sequences that code for the same CDR3. J is TRBJ1-2 and V is TRBV3-1 (or the pseudogene TRBV3-2); D is possibly TRBD1 (6 bases). V was cut by 2 bases and J by 4 bases, with 11 bases left in between. The CDR3 spans 14 residues. Germline CDR1 LGHDT, CDR2 YNNKEL (reference sequence). The CDR3 region is CASSQPGQGYGYTF. For the CDR3, the DNA is TGTGCCAGCAGCCAACCGGGACAAGGCTATGGCTACACCTTC.

J is TRBJ2-6 and V is TRBV27; D remains ambiguous. This CDR3 contains 14 residues. Germline V CDR1 and CDR2: MNHEY, SMNVEV (reference sequence). With 4 bases removed from V and 5 bases from J, the gap between germline ends came to 9 bases. CDR3 nucleotides: TGTGCCAGCAGTTCGCCCGACAGGGCCAACGTCCTGACTTTC. The encoded protein is CASSSPDRANVLTF.

V usage is TRBV19 and J usage is TRBJ1-1; 7 bases line up with TRBD1. This CDR3 spans 16 amino acids. Germline V gene sequence: CDR1 LNHDA, CDR2 SQIVND (reference sequence). V lost 7 bases and J lost 7; bases outside the gene matches: 18. The CDR3 loop reads CASKVKWSRGPSEAFF. The CDR3 DNA sequence: TGTGCCAGTAAGGTGAAATGGAGTAGGGGGCCTAGTGAAGCTTTCTTT.

This sequence joins TRBV7-3 and TRBJ1-2; no firm D call. This CDR3 has 13 residues. V was cut by 5 bases and J by 6 bases, with 13 bases left in between. The germline V gene has CDR1 SGHTA and CDR2 FQGTGA. CDR3 residues: CASSPDGVDGYTF. CDR3 in DNA: TGTGCCAGCAGCCCTGATGGGGTCGATGGCTACACCTTC.

This rearrangement joins TRBV19 to TRBJ1-2, with a tentative D call TRBD1 (5 bases). Germline values: CDR1 LNHDA, CDR2 SQIVND (reference sequence). CDR3 length: 14 amino acids. Trimming pared 2 bases from V and 8 bases from J, leaving 15 bases between. The CDR3 sequence is CASSISGGLGGYTF. The CDR3 DNA sequence: TGTGCCAGTAGTATAAGTGGGGGATTAGGAGGCTACACCTTC.

This clone is a singleton in its sample. The chain links TRBV19 to TRBJ1-2, with unresolved D. The CDR3 spans 12 residues. CDR1 and CDR2 from the germline V gene are LNHDA and SQIVND (reference sequence). Trimming cost V 4 bases and J 2 bases, with 5 bases left between them. For the CDR3, the DNA is TGTGCCAGTAGTACCCTAAACTATGGCTACACCTTC. Residues: CASSTLNYGYTF.

This rearrangement joins TRBV5-1 to TRBJ2-3; 10 bases are a match to TRBD2. Losses at the gene ends were 2 bases for V and 2 bases for J; bases not matched to a gene: 5. The germline CDR1 and CDR2 sequences are SGHRS and YFSETQ. This CDR3 is 16 amino acids long. DNA for the CDR3: TGCGCCAGCAGCTTCGGTCTAGCGGGGGTCACAGATACGCAGTATTTT. As protein: CASSFGLAGVTDTQYF. Full variable domain (remainder filled in from reference TRBV5-1 and TRBJ2-3): KAGVTQTPRYLIKTRGQQVTLSCSPISGHRSVSWYQQTPGQGLQFLFEYFSETQRNKGNFPGRFSGRQFSNSRSEMNVSTLELGDSALYLCASSFGLAGVTDTQYFGPGTRLTVL.

The V call is TRBV3-1 (or the pseudogene TRBV3-2), the J call TRBJ1-2, with D hard to call. This CDR3 spans 15 amino acids. CDR1 is LGHDT, CDR2 YNNKEL, per germline (reference sequence). The V and J ends lost 1 base and 1 base respectively, with 10 bases between them. The chain's CDR3 is CASSQVSLGNYGYTF. For the CDR3, the DNA is TGTGCCAGCAGCCAAGTTAGTTTAGGTAACTATGGCTACACCTTC.

This chain connects TRBV19 to TRBJ1-5, with D uncertain. There are 12 residues in the CDR3. CDR1 and CDR2 from the germline V gene are LNHDA and SQIVND (reference sequence). Trimming left V 6 bases short and J 1 base short, with 4 bases between. CDR3 amino acids: CASRGSNQPQHF. The CDR3 nucleotides read TGTGCCAGTAGGGGCAGCAATCAGCCCCAGCATTTT.

CDR3 sequence: CASSVRTGELFF. The DNA of the CDR3 is TGTGCCAGCTCTGTTAGGACCGGGGAGCTGTTTTTT. The rearrangement joins TRBV18 to TRBJ2-2; D gene uncertain. This CDR3 spans 12 amino acids. The germline gives CDR1 KGHSH, CDR2 LQKENI. Trimming removed 6 bases from V and 5 bases from J, with 7 bases in between.

The sample holds a few counts of this clone. This chain connects TRBV12-3 or TRBV12-4 to TRBJ2-1, with D unclear. The CDR3 totals 12 residues. V was cut by 5 bases and J by 4 bases, with 6 bases left in between. The CDR3 is CASSGQYNEQFF. The CDR3 DNA follows: TGTGCCAGCAGTGGTCAATACAATGAGCAGTTCTTC.

The CDR3 is CASSVGWIGELFF. In DNA, the CDR3 is TGTGCCAGCAGCGTAGGATGGATCGGGGAGCTGTTTTTT. V and J are TRBV9 and TRBJ2-2; D gene uncertain. CDR1 and CDR2 (germline): SGDLS, YYNGEE. The ends were cut back, 0 bases at V and 7 bases at J, with 7 bases in the middle. CDR3 length: 13 amino acids.

This chain joins TRBV5-4 and TRBJ2-5; 8 bases map to TRBD1. The CDR3 runs 15 residues. The trim removed 5 bases at V and 3 bases at J, leaving 9 bases unmatched. The germline V gene has CDR1 SGHNT and CDR2 YYREEE (reference sequence). CDR3 DNA: TGTGCCAGCAGTCCCGGACAGGGTCGGGAAGAGACCCAGTACTTC. It yields the protein CASSPGQGREETQYF.

This clone appeared a single time. The genes are TRBV6-6 and TRBJ1-1; D is uncertain. The germline V gene has CDR1 MNHNY and CDR2 SVGAGI (reference sequence). The CDR3 is 14 residues long. Trimming cost V 6 bases and J 1 base, with 12 bases left between them. Here the CDR3 DNA reads TGTGCCAGCAGCGCCGGGATAAGGAACACTGAAGCTTTCTTT. Protein product: CASSAGIRNTEAFF.

J is TRBJ2-2 and V is TRBV3-1 (or the pseudogene TRBV3-2); TRBD2 matches 13 bases. Losses at the gene ends were 4 bases for V and 0 bases for J; bases not matched to a gene: 2. Germline CDR1 is LGHDT and CDR2 is YNNKEL (reference sequence). This CDR3 is 17 amino acids long. CDR3 nucleotides: TGTGCCAGCAGCCGGACTAGCGGGGGTGCGAACACCGGGGAGCTGTTTTTT. It is translated as CASSRTSGGANTGELFF.

This chain connects TRBV19 to TRBJ1-2; unclear D gene. V lost 7 bases and J 3 bases, leaving 24 bases between the germline ends. CDR1 is LNHDA and CDR2 is SQIVND in the germline V gene (reference sequence). The CDR3 totals 17 residues. The CDR3 spells CASIPDPAGDRYYGYTF. CDR3 DNA: TGTGCCAGTATTCCGGATCCTGCTGGGGATCGGTACTATGGCTACACCTTC.

This clone appeared a few times. V gene TRBV20-1 combines with J gene TRBJ1-2; no definite D call. This CDR3 has 11 amino acids. In germline, CDR1 is DFQATT, CDR2 SNEGSKA (reference sequence). V lost 2 bases to trimming and J lost 7 bases, with 8 bases between them. CDR3 amino acids: CSARPLSGYTF. DNA of the CDR3: TGCAGTGCTAGACCCCTGAGTGGCTACACCTTC.